One sample yielded the 14 T cell receptor beta chains listed below, sequenced in a study of shared clonotypes between healthy human individuals. Produced via immunoSEQ multiplex PCR; TCRdb's table is partial and in-frame only. The table has roughly 2.4 million clones, approximately 96% seen once. Sample: naive CD4+ T cells sorted from blood. The subset denotes: CD45RA+ positively selected. Receptor source: a man younger than 30 in good health.

The chain recombines TRBV30 with TRBJ2-1; perhaps TRBD2 as D (6 bases). Looked up from germline, CDR1 is GTSNPN and CDR2 is SVGIG (reference sequence). This CDR3 comprises 13 residues. V dropped 5 bases and J dropped 1 base, with 9 bases sitting between them. The CDR3 DNA reads TGTGCCTGGGGACGGGGGTCCTACAATGAGCAGTTCTTC. Its translation is CAWGRGSYNEQFF. The complete variable domain, with remaining parts taken from reference TRBV30 and TRBJ2-1, reads SQTIHQWPATLVQPVGSPLSLECTVEGTSNPNLYWYRQAAGRGLQLLFYSVGIGQISSEVPQNLSASRPQDRQFILSSKKLLLSDSGFYLCAWGRGSYNEQFFGPGTRLTVL.

In this sample, this clone turned up once. The chain is built from TRBV11-2 and TRBJ2-5, with 12 bases aligning to TRBD2. V gave up 6 bases and J gave up 3 bases; unmatched junction bases: 11. The germline gives CDR1 SGHAT, CDR2 FQNNGV. The CDR3 sequence is 17 residues long. The chain's CDR3 is CASSLLLTSGREETQYF. The CDR3 DNA is TGTGCCAGCAGTCTGCTTTTGACTAGCGGGAGAGAAGAGACCCAGTACTTC. Filled out from reference TRBV11-2 and TRBJ2-5, the complete variable domain reads EAGVAQSPRYKIIEKRQSVAFWCNPISGHATLYWYQQILGQGPKLLIQFQNNGVVDDSQLPKDRFSAERLKGVDSTLKIQPAKLEDSAVYLCASSLLLTSGREETQYFGPGTRLLVL.

The V gene is TRBV18, the J gene TRBJ2-2, with D possibly called TRBD1 or TRBD2 (5 bases each). Trimming shortened V by 6 bases and J by 4 bases, and 18 bases separated the two germline ends. There are 16 residues in the CDR3. Germline V lookup: CDR1 KGHSH, CDR2 LQKENI. CDR3 loop: CASSQGIQAGTGELFF. CDR3 DNA: TGTGCCAGCTCCCAAGGGATACAGGCGGGCACCGGGGAGCTGTTTTTT.

For this clone: This specimen includes other DNA sequences encoding the same CDR3. The chain carries TRBV2 and TRBJ1-2; no clear D gene. The ends were cut back, 2 bases at V and 2 bases at J, with 0 bases in the middle. Germline CDR1 reads SNHLY; CDR2 reads FYNNEI. The CDR3 has 11 amino acids. CDR3 loop: CASSENYGYTF. In DNA, the CDR3 is TGTGCCAGCAGTGAAAACTATGGCTACACCTTC.

V and J are TRBV10-1 and TRBJ2-7; TRBD1 matches at 9 bases. Trimming took 2 bases from V and 2 from J; bases not matched to a gene: 4. Germline-derived CDR1 and CDR2 are WNHNN and SYGVQD (reference sequence). The CDR3 consists of 15 residues. The CDR3 DNA follows: TGCGCCAGCAGTGAGGGGACAGGGATCCCCTACGAGCAGTACTTC. This sequence encodes CASSEGTGIPYEQYF.

J is TRBJ1-2 and V is TRBV14; D is ambiguous. The germline CDR1 and CDR2 sequences are SGHDN and FVKESK. The ends were cut back, 4 bases at V and 5 bases at J, with 8 bases in the middle. This CDR3 has 12 residues. The DNA for the CDR3 is TGTGCCAGCAGCCGCGCGGCTTATGGCTACACCTTC. This encodes CASSRAAYGYTF.

The gene calls are TRBV4-1 and TRBJ2-2; possibly TRBD2 for D (6 bases). V lost 4 bases and J lost 3, with 21 bases in between. Germline CDR1 is MGHRA and CDR2 is YSYEKL. This CDR3 comprises 18 residues. CDR3 amino acids: CASSRRPRGSPDTGELFF. CDR3 nucleotides: TGCGCCAGCAGCCGCCGGCCCCGGGGGAGTCCCGACACCGGGGAGCTGTTTTTT.

V and J are TRBV4-3 and TRBJ2-7, with 9 bases that match TRBD2. Germline V gives CDR1 LGHNA, CDR2 YSLEER. Trimming at V came to 4 bases and at J to 4 bases, leaving 23 bases not matched to a gene. The CDR3 spans 20 residues. In DNA form, the CDR3 reads TGCGCCAGCAGCCTTTTCTCTCCGGGACAAGACACTAGCGGGTCATACGAGCAGTACTTC. Protein product: CASSLFSPGQDTSGSYEQYF.

The chain recombines TRBV30 with TRBJ2-1; 9 bases line up with TRBD2. Per germline, CDR1 GTSNPN and CDR2 SVGIG (reference sequence). The CDR3 runs 18 residues. Unmatched junction bases numbered 14, after V lost 0 bases and J lost 5 bases. CDR3 DNA sequence: TGTGCCTGGAGTGTAAGGCTGATAGCGGGAGCGGGGCACAATGAGCAGTTCTTC. This translates into CAWSVRLIAGAGHNEQFF.

The CDR3 protein is CASSFRKNTEAFF. In nucleotides, the CDR3 is TGTGCCAGCTCCTTCAGGAAGAACACTGAAGCTTTCTTT. This sequence joins TRBV18 and TRBJ1-1; D gene uncertain. The V gene lost 6 bases and the J gene lost 1 base, with 9 bases spanning the gap. This CDR3 has 13 residues. Germline V gene sequence: CDR1 KGHSH, CDR2 LQKENI.

The chain couples TRBV5-1 to TRBJ2-7, with a weak D call TRBD2 (7 bases). The CDR3 runs 14 residues. The V and J ends lost 5 bases and 4 bases respectively, with 16 bases between them. Germline V gene lookup returns CDR1 SGHRS and CDR2 YFSETQ. The DNA of the CDR3 is TGCGCCAGCAGTTTGCGGACAGCGGGATACGAGCAGTACTTC. It yields the protein CASSLRTAGYEQYF. The full variable domain, its missing parts supplied by reference TRBV5-1 and TRBJ2-7, is KAGVTQTPRYLIKTRGQQVTLSCSPISGHRSVSWYQQTPGQGLQFLFEYFSETQRNKGNFPGRFSGRQFSNSRSEMNVSTLELGDSALYLCASSLRTAGYEQYFGPGTRLTVT.

Here the CDR3 reads CASSFLGTYEQYF. DNA for the CDR3: TGTGCCAGCAGTTTTCTAGGTACCTACGAGCAGTACTTC. V is TRBV28 and J is TRBJ2-7, with D hard to call. The CDR3 consists of 13 residues. Deletions cut 3 bases from V and 2 bases from J, with 8 bases between. In germline, CDR1 is MDHEN, CDR2 SYDVKM.

Only a few counts were recorded for this clone. The gene calls are TRBV19 and TRBJ2-4, with D perhaps given as TRBD1 or TRBD2 (5 bases each). Germline V CDR1 and CDR2: LNHDA, SQIVND (reference sequence). The V end was cut by 3 bases, the J end by 5 bases, with 11 bases between. This CDR3 has 14 residues. In DNA form, the CDR3 reads TGTGCCAGTAGTATCGACGGGGCCCAAAACATTCAGTACTTC. The encoded protein is CASSIDGAQNIQYF.

This chain connects TRBV4-1 to TRBJ1-5; TRBD1 is a possible D gene (5 bases). The CDR3 loop spans 15 amino acids. Trimming left V 4 bases short and J 6 bases short, with 16 bases between. CDR1 and CDR2 (germline): MGHRA, YSYEKL. The DNA for the CDR3 is TGCGCCAGCAGCCCCCGGTTCTTAGGGGCTCAGCCCCAGCATTTT. This translates into CASSPRFLGAQPQHF.